The 16 T cell receptor beta chains listed next were all sequenced from one sample in a study of T cells in localized non-small cell lung cancer. Produced via immunoSEQ multiplex PCR; TCRdb's table is partial and in-frame only. This table has under 70,000 clones, about nine tenths appearing once. Material: peripheral blood, obtained before any cancer treatment. The receptors here all came from a woman between 35 and 75 years old with stage I lung adenocarcinoma.

V is TRBV7-2 and J is TRBJ1-2; D not certain. CDR1 is SGHTA and CDR2 is FQGNSA in the germline V gene. V lost 5 bases and J lost 5, with 21 bases in between. The CDR3 covers 16 residues. CDR3 protein: CASSPSSGGGSYGYTF. CDR3 DNA sequence: TGTGCCAGCAGCCCATCCTCAGGAGGCGGCTCTTATGGCTACACCTTC.

The V and J genes are TRBV5-1 and TRBJ2-5; D uncertain. The last part of the DNA fits TRBJ2-7 better; the J call may be wrong. This CDR3 has 11 residues. Germline values: CDR1 SGHRS, CDR2 YFSETQ. The CDR3 DNA reads as TGCGCCAGCATTTTAGGTGGCGAGCAGTACTTC. Translation gives CASILGGEQYF.

J is TRBJ1-2 and V is TRBV7-2, with D uncertain. Germline V gene sequence: CDR1 SGHTA, CDR2 FQGNSA. V lost 2 bases, J lost 4 bases, and 17 bases lay in between. The CDR3 is 16 amino acids. The DNA of the CDR3 is TGTGCCAGCAGCTTATCCACCGGAAAGACTTTCTATGGCTACACCTTC. The encoded protein is CASSLSTGKTFYGYTF.

The gene calls are TRBV4-1 and TRBJ2-1, with 8 nucleotides matching TRBD1. The trim removed 3 bases at V and 4 bases at J, leaving 8 bases unmatched. Germline V gives CDR1 MGHRA, CDR2 YSYEKL. This CDR3 has 16 amino acids. The CDR3 region has the DNA TGCGCCAGCAGCCACTTGACCCGGGACAGGTACAATGAGCAGTTCTTC. Its translation is CASSHLTRDRYNEQFF.

This chain links TRBV4-3 with TRBJ2-7; D not certain. Germline CDR1 and CDR2: LGHNA and YSLEER. There are 14 residues in the CDR3. The ends were cut back, 4 bases at V and 5 bases at J, with 15 bases in the middle. CDR3 DNA: TGCGCCAGCAGCCCCGGTATAGGGTCGGACGAGCAGTACTTC. Translation gives CASSPGIGSDEQYF.

The chain has TRBV28 and TRBJ1-5; D ambiguous. Trimming took 8 bases from V and 4 from J, leaving 15 bases between them. Germline V gene sequence: CDR1 MDHEN, CDR2 SYDVKM. The CDR3 length is 14 residues. Written as DNA, the CDR3 is TGTGCCAGCGTCCGGGCCCCTGGGAATCAGCCCCAGCATTTT. Its protein is CASVRAPGNQPQHF.

The V gene is TRBV11-2, the J gene TRBJ2-7, with 8 bases lining up with TRBD1. J was trimmed by 1 base and V by 5 bases; bases with no gene match: 10. Germline CDR1 SGHAT, CDR2 FQNNGV. This CDR3 spans 16 amino acids. CDR3 residues: CASSPAIGQGSYEQYF. The CDR3 DNA sequence: TGTGCCAGCAGCCCGGCCATCGGACAGGGATCCTACGAGCAGTACTTC. The full variable domain, in which reference TRBV11-2 and TRBJ2-7 provide the parts outside the CDR3, is EAGVAQSPRYKIIEKRQSVAFWCNPISGHATLYWYQQILGQGPKLLIQFQNNGVVDDSQLPKDRFSAERLKGVDSTLKIQPAKLEDSAVYLCASSPAIGQGSYEQYFGPGTRLTVT.

The chain joins TRBV5-1 to TRBJ1-1; D is undetermined. The CDR3 runs to 14 residues. CDR1 is SGHRS, CDR2 YFSETQ, per germline. V was trimmed by 4 bases and J by 5 bases, leaving 15 bases between them. Written as DNA, the CDR3 is TGCGCCAGCAGCCCTTTGGGAGGGAGTACTGAAGCTTTCTTT. This translates into CASSPLGGSTEAFF.

This clone has just a few counts. This rearrangement joins TRBV15 to TRBJ1-1; D is ambiguous. This CDR3 has 13 residues. V lost 0 bases to trimming and J lost 4 bases, with 6 bases between them. From germline, CDR1 is LNHNV and CDR2 YYDKDF (reference sequence). DNA for the CDR3: TGTGCCACCAGCAGAGAGGCGGGCACTGAAGCTTTCTTT. Translating it yields CATSREAGTEAFF. The whole variable domain, remainder taken from reference TRBV15 and TRBJ1-1, is DAMVIQNPRYQVTQFGKPVTLSCSQTLNHNVMYWYQQKSSQAPKLLFHYYDKDFNNEADTPDNFQSRRPNTSFCFLDIRSPGLGDTAMYLCATSREAGTEAFFGQGTRLTVV.

V gene TRBV19 combines with J gene TRBJ1-5; TRBD1 agrees at 10 bases. Losses at the gene ends were 4 bases for V and 7 bases for J; bases not matched to a gene: 4. Germline V gene sequence: CDR1 LNHDA, CDR2 SQIVND (reference sequence). This CDR3 contains 14 residues. The CDR3 bases are TGTGCCAGTAGTAGGGGACAGGGGCCACAGCCCCAGCATTTT. Encoded protein: CASSRGQGPQPQHF.

The CDR3 sequence is CASSITFGDRGTYGYTF. The DNA of the CDR3 is TGTGCCAGTAGTATAACCTTTGGAGACAGGGGCACCTATGGCTACACCTTC. The genes are TRBV19 and TRBJ1-2, with 8 bases matching TRBD1. CDR3 length: 17 residues. Germline loops: CDR1 LNHDA, CDR2 SQIVND (reference sequence). The V segment lost 2 bases and the J segment 4 bases; nucleotides outside the gene matches: 12.

As DNA, the CDR3 is TGTGCCAGCACCTTTCGCCAGGGTCATCGAGGCTACACCTTC. Encoded protein: CASTFRQGHRGYTF. The chain combines TRBV28 with TRBJ1-2; a weak D match, TRBD1 (5 bases). Trimming removed 7 bases at V and 8 bases at J, with 20 bases between. Germline V gene sequence: CDR1 MDHEN, CDR2 SYDVKM. This CDR3 contains 14 residues.

A few counts support this clone. The rearrangement links TRBV9 to TRBJ2-3, with a possible D match to TRBD2 (6 bases). CDR1 and CDR2 (germline): SGDLS, YYNGEE. Trimming shortened V by 0 bases and J by 1 base, and 12 bases separated the two germline ends. The CDR3 contains 16 residues. CDR3 in DNA: TGTGCCAGCAGCGTAGACCCCAGCGGGCGCACAGATACGCAGTATTTT. Encoded protein: CASSVDPSGRTDTQYF. Looking up the rest from reference TRBV9 and TRBJ2-3 gives the full variable domain: DSGVTQTPKHLITATGQRVTLRCSPRSGDLSVYWYQQSLDQGLQFLIQYYNGEERAKGNILERFSAQQFPDLHSELNLSSLELGDSALYFCASSVDPSGRTDTQYFGPGTRLTVL.

The CDR3 here is CAWIRVGYGYTF. In DNA, the CDR3 is TGTGCCTGGATCCGGGTCGGCTATGGCTACACCTTC. This chain joins TRBV30 and TRBJ1-2; D not certain. V lost 4 bases and J lost 4, with 10 bases in between. The CDR3 consists of 12 residues. CDR1 is GTSNPN and CDR2 is SVGIG in the germline V gene (reference sequence).

The chain uses TRBV9 and TRBJ2-1, with D tentatively TRBD2 (5 bases). The CDR3 is 16 residues long. In germline, CDR1 is SGDLS, CDR2 YYNGEE. V was pared by 0 bases and J by 0 bases, with 10 bases between. The CDR3 protein is CASSVDGIFSYNEQFF. In DNA, the CDR3 is TGTGCCAGCAGCGTAGACGGGATATTCTCCTACAATGAGCAGTTCTTC.

The gene calls are TRBV10-3 and TRBJ2-6, with D possibly TRBD2 on 5 matching bases. Germline values: CDR1 ENHRY, CDR2 SYGVKD. There are 15 residues in the CDR3. Trimming pared 4 bases from V and 5 bases from J, leaving 12 bases between. CDR3 loop: CAISGAGERANVLTF. The CDR3 DNA follows: TGTGCCATCAGTGGAGCCGGGGAACGGGCCAACGTCCTGACTTTC.